This passage covers 13 T cell receptor beta chains from one sample sequenced in a study of cytomegalovirus exposure and HLA in healthy donors. 60 Vbeta and 13 Jbeta primers were used in PCR. Clones were sequenced by immunoSEQ multiplex PCR, and TCRdb holds only the in-frame ones, with some missing. The table includes fewer than 140,000 clones, 70% to 85% detected once. Sequencing input: PBMCs. The receptors were sampled from a boy younger than 18 in good health and CMV-seronegative.

J is TRBJ1-1 and V is TRBV18; 7 bases map to TRBD1. CDR1 and CDR2 (germline): KGHSH, LQKENI. The CDR3 length is 14 residues. The V segment lost 6 bases and the J segment 1 base; nucleotides outside the gene matches: 5. DNA for the CDR3: TGTGCCAGCTCGGAAGGACAGGAGAACACTGAAGCTTTCTTT. The encoded protein is CASSEGQENTEAFF. Complete variable domain (other parts from reference TRBV18 and TRBJ1-1): NAGVMQNPRHLVRRRGQEARLRCSPMKGHSHVYWYRQLPEEGLKFMVYLQKENIIDESGMPKERFSAEFPKEGPSILRIQQVVRGDSAAYFCASSEGQENTEAFFGQGTRLTVV.

The chain links TRBV10-2 to TRBJ2-5, with TRBD2 matching over 10 bases. The V gene's germline CDR1 is WSHSY and CDR2 SAAADI. This CDR3 has 18 amino acids. Trimming at V came to 3 bases and at J to 5 bases, leaving 15 bases not matched to a gene. Written as DNA, the CDR3 is TGCGCCAGCAGTGAACGGGTCCGTCTAGCGGGAGTTCGGGAGACCCAGTACTTC. It specifies CASSERVRLAGVRETQYF.

The CDR3: CAISGPSGIVIDNEQFF. CDR3 nucleotide sequence: TGTGCCATCAGTGGGCCTAGCGGGATTGTCATAGACAATGAGCAGTTCTTC. The genes are TRBV10-3 and TRBJ2-1; 9 nucleotides align to TRBD2. The CDR3 extends over 17 amino acids. CDR1 is ENHRY and CDR2 is SYGVKD in the germline V gene. The V gene end was trimmed by 4 bases and the J gene end by 5 bases; junction bases not matched to a gene: 12.

This rearrangement joins TRBV2 to TRBJ1-1, with 7 bases identical to TRBD1. The CDR3 has 14 amino acids. V was clipped by 2 bases and J by 1 base; unmatched bases: 1. CDR1 and CDR2 (germline): SNHLY, FYNNEI. The CDR3 is CASSERTGNTEAFF. CDR3 coding DNA: TGTGCCAGCAGTGAAAGGACAGGGAACACTGAAGCTTTCTTT. The whole variable domain, remainder taken from reference TRBV2 and TRBJ1-1, is EPEVTQTPSHQVTQMGQEVILRCVPISNHLYFYWYRQILGQKVEFLVSFYNNEISEKSEIFDDQFSVERPDGSNFTLKIRSTKLEDSAMYFCASSERTGNTEAFFGQGTRLTVV.

This chain connects TRBV28 to TRBJ1-5; D unresolved. The V and J ends lost 2 bases and 5 bases respectively, with 16 bases between them. Germline V lookup: CDR1 MDHEN, CDR2 SYDVKM. The CDR3 has 16 amino acids. The CDR3: CASSLRGYRRYQPQHF. The CDR3 DNA sequence: TGTGCCAGCAGTTTACGGGGATATCGACGCTATCAGCCCCAGCATTTT.

This chain connects TRBV4-1 to TRBJ2-3; 7 nucleotides align to TRBD2. J lost 0 bases, V lost 3 bases, and 12 bases had no gene match. Germline V gene sequence: CDR1 MGHRA, CDR2 YSYEKL. This CDR3 contains 18 residues. CDR3 loop: CASSHLLQGGPSTDTQYF. CDR3 sequence (DNA): TGCGCCAGCAGCCACCTCCTCCAGGGAGGGCCAAGCACAGATACGCAGTATTTT.

The chain recombines TRBV7-9 with TRBJ1-1, with D tentatively TRBD1 (6 bases). The germline V gene encodes CDR1 SEHNR and CDR2 FQNEAQ (reference sequence). The ends were cut back, 4 bases at V and 5 bases at J, with 14 bases in the middle. This CDR3 region has 14 residues. DNA for the CDR3: TGTGCCAGCAGCTCTTCGGGACATAATACTGAAGCTTTCTTT. Translation gives CASSSSGHNTEAFF.

This clone was seen just once. The rearrangement uses TRBV12-5 and TRBJ1-2, with a possible D match to TRBD1 (6 bases). Per germline, CDR1 LGHNT and CDR2 FRNRAP. Trimming removed 7 bases at V and 4 bases at J, with 16 bases between. This CDR3 region has 14 residues. The DNA of the CDR3 is TGTGCTAGTGCCTACAGGGAGGGGGTCTATGGCTACACCTTC. Translation: CASAYREGVYGYTF.

This clone was seen only once. V usage is TRBV6-5 and J usage is TRBJ2-1, with TRBD2 identical over 11 bases. Losses at the gene ends were 2 bases for V and 8 bases for J; bases not matched to a gene: 2. CDR3 length: 14 residues. Germline assignment: CDR1 MNHEY and CDR2 SVGAGI. The CDR3 loop is CASSYTTSGDEQFF. The CDR3 DNA follows: TGTGCCAGCAGTTACACGACTAGCGGGGATGAGCAGTTCTTC.

The sample holds a few counts of this clone. The V and J genes are TRBV5-6 and TRBJ1-1, with D unresolved. Germline CDR1 SGHDT, CDR2 YYEEEE. V was clipped by 1 base and J by 3 bases, with 7 bases between them. The length of the CDR3 is 13 residues. The CDR3: CASSLSRDTEAFF. The CDR3 coding sequence is TGTGCCAGCAGCTTGAGTCGGGACACTGAAGCTTTCTTT.

This clone has just one count. J is TRBJ2-1 and V is TRBV2, with a weak D call TRBD1 (6 bases). With 11 bases removed from V and 10 bases from J, the gap between germline ends came to 9 bases. CDR3 size: 9 residues. CDR1 is SNHLY and CDR2 is FYNNEI in the germline V gene. Here the CDR3 reads CAVQGEQFF. CDR3 nucleotides: TGTGCCGTACAGGGCGAGCAGTTCTTC.

This clone turned up a few times. The rearrangement joins TRBV14 to TRBJ2-5; 9 nucleotides align to TRBD1. CDR1 is SGHDN and CDR2 is FVKESK in the germline V gene. The CDR3 length is 18 residues. V shed 4 bases and J 4 bases; nucleotides not matched to a gene: 16. Here the CDR3 DNA reads TGTGCCAGCAGCCCTGCCGACAGGGGGAATTTTTCGGGAGAGACCCAGTACTTC. Amino acid sequence: CASSPADRGNFSGETQYF.

V and J are TRBV2 and TRBJ1-5; D is possibly TRBD1 (6 bases). V was clipped by 5 bases and J by 1 base, with 15 bases between them. The germline V gene has CDR1 SNHLY and CDR2 FYNNEI. This CDR3 has 16 amino acids. The CDR3 is CASSSQGLRSNQPQHF. DNA for the CDR3: TGTGCCAGCAGTTCACAGGGTTTGAGAAGCAATCAGCCCCAGCATTTT.